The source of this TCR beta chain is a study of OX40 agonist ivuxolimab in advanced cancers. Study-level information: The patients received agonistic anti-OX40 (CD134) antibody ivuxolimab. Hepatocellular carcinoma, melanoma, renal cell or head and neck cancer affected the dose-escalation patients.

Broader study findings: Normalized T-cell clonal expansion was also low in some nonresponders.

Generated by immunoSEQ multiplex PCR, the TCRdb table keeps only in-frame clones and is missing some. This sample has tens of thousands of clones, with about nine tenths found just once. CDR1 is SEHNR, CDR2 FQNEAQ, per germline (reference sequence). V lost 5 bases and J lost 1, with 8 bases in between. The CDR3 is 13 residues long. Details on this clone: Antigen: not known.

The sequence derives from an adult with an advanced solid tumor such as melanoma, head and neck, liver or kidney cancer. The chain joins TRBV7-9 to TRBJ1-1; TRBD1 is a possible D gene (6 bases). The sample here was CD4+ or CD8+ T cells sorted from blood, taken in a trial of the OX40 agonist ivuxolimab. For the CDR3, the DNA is TGTGCCAGCAGCAAGACAGGGAACACTGAAGCTTTCTTT. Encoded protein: CASSKTGNTEAFF.